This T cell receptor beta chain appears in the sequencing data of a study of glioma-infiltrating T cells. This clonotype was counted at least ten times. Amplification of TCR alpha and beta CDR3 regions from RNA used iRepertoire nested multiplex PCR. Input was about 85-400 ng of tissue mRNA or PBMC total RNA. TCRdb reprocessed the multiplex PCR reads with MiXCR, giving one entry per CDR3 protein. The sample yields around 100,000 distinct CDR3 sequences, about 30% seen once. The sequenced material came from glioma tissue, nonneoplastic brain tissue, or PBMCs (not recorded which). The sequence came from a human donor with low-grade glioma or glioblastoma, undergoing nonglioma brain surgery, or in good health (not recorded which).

In DNA form, the CDR3 reads TGTGCCAGCAGGAAGGCCGGCGGAAACTATGGCTACACCTTC. Amino acid sequence: CASRKAGGNYGYTF. The chain combines TRBV2 with TRBJ1-2; D uncertain. CDR1 is SNHLY and CDR2 is FYNNEI in the germline V gene. V lost 6 bases and J lost 2, with 13 bases in between. The CDR3 is 14 amino acids.